A single sample is the source of the 8 T cell receptor beta chains below, sequenced in a study of T cell repertoires in cytomegalovirus infection. TCRdb recomputed calls from the reads with MiXCR, one row per CDR3 protein. The sample yields approximately 700,000 distinct CDR3 sequences, 35% seen once. Sequencing was done on a sample of PBMCs. These receptors all come from a human donor in good health (CMV status not recorded). Some clones in this sample may be carry-over from other donors' samples.

In this sample, this clonotype turned up a few times. The chain is built from TRBV7-2 and TRBJ2-7; D is tentatively TRBD1 or TRBD2 (5 bases each). This CDR3 has 15 amino acids. Germline V lookup: CDR1 SGHTA, CDR2 FQGNSA. V lost 3 bases and J lost 0, with 12 bases in between. The CDR3 loop reads CASSLGRQSSYEQYF. The CDR3 DNA reads as TGTGCCAGCAGCTTGGGACGGCAGAGCTCCTACGAGCAGTACTTC. The full variable domain, with the rest looked up from reference TRBV7-2 and TRBJ2-7, is GAGVSQSPSNKVTEKGKDVELRCDPISGHTALYWYRQSLGQGLEFLIYFQGNSAPDKSGLPSDRFSAERTGGSVSTLTIQRTQQEDSAVYLCASSLGRQSSYEQYFGPGTRLTVT.

Only a few counts were recorded for this clonotype. This chain joins TRBV7-2 and TRBJ1-3; no clear D gene. The V end lost 1 base, the J end lost 0 bases, and 10 bases lay between the germline ends. This CDR3 is 16 amino acids long. CDR1 is SGHTA, CDR2 FQGNSA, per germline. The CDR3 region is CASSLVPDSSGNTIYF. The CDR3 bases are TGTGCCAGCAGCTTAGTGCCAGATAGCTCTGGAAACACCATATATTTT.

A note on this clonotype: This may be a read error: a much more frequent sequence differs by one nucleotide. Because it lacks the conserved phenylalanine or tryptophan at the end, this CDR3 is likely a read error. This chain uses TRBV7-2 with TRBJ1-5; D possibly corresponds to TRBD1 (6 bases). Germline CDR1 SGHTA, CDR2 FQGNSA. The length of the CDR3 is 17 residues. V was pared by 1 base and J by 5 bases, with 18 bases between. CDR3 DNA: TGTGCCAGCAGCTTAGGATGGAGCGGGGGCAGGGATCAGCCCCAGCATTGT. Residues: CASSLGWSGGRDQPQHC.

This clonotype occurred many times. V is TRBV7-2 and J is TRBJ2-7, with D possibly TRBD1 on 6 matching bases. The CDR3 totals 13 residues. Germline CDR1 and CDR2: SGHTA and FQGNSA. The V gene lost 4 bases and the J gene lost 3 bases, with 10 bases spanning the gap. The CDR3 reads CASSYGQFYEQYF. As DNA, the CDR3 is TGTGCCAGCAGCTATGGACAGTTCTACGAGCAGTACTTC.

There are a few counts of this clonotype. The CDR3 spells CASSFISGAVQETQYF. DNA for the CDR3: TGTGCCAGCAGCTTTATTAGCGGGGCCGTCCAGGAGACCCAGTACTTC. The V call is TRBV7-2, the J call TRBJ2-5, with 8 bases that match TRBD2. Looked up from germline, CDR1 is SGHTA and CDR2 is FQGNSA. J lost 5 bases, V lost 3 bases, and 11 bases had no gene match. The CDR3 is 16 residues long.

The J gene is TRBJ2-1, the V gene TRBV4-1, with D possibly matching TRBD2 (5 bases). In germline, CDR1 is MGHRA, CDR2 YSYEKL. The V end was cut by 3 bases, the J end by 8 bases, with 11 bases between. The CDR3 sequence is 13 residues long. CDR3 DNA sequence: TGCGCCAGCAGCCAGGGAGTTTTTGATGAGCAGTTCTTC. Its translation: CASSQGVFDEQFF.

The chain employs TRBV27 and TRBJ2-2, with D possibly being TRBD1 (5 bases). This CDR3 is 16 amino acids long. Between the trimmed V and J ends, which lost 3 bases and 2 bases, there was a span of 13 bases. CDR1 MNHEY and CDR2 SMNVEV come from the germline V gene (reference sequence). The CDR3 region is CASSLSAGLNTGELFF. In DNA form, the CDR3 reads TGTGCCAGCAGTTTGTCCGCAGGGCTAAACACCGGGGAGCTGTTTTTT.

This clonotype has only a few counts. The rearrangement uses TRBV28 and TRBJ1-4; 7 bases are a match to TRBD1. With V trimmed by 11 bases and J by 7 bases, 7 bases remained unmatched. The CDR3 is 12 amino acids. Germline V gene sequence: CDR1 MDHEN, CDR2 SYDVKM. In DNA form, the CDR3 reads TGTGCCGGCGAGACAGGGTGTGAAAAACTGTTTTTT. This codes for CAGETGCEKLFF.